This T cell receptor (beta chain) is from a study of T-cell reconstitution after alpha-beta-depleted transplantation in children (dated by TCRdb to 2015 to 2016). Notes on the research overall: Using TCR repertoire profiling, the study followed T-cell immune reconstitution in a quantitative way in children after TCRalphabeta/CD19-depleted allogeneic hematopoietic cell transplantation.

Libraries came from PCR. Sequencing took place on an Illumina HiSeq 2500. TCR library preparation used molecular barcoding, with unique molecular identifiers applied to normalize quantification of the TCRbeta repertoire. TCRdb cleaned the public reads at Q25 with fastp, built clones with MiXCR and kept in-frame beta chains. Each entry is one CDR3 protein sequence, shown with its most common DNA and genes. Across this sample there are 500,000 to 600,000 distinct CDR3 sequences, with approximately 32% seen only once. The ten largest clones capture roughly 2.5% of the sample. Remarks on this clonotype: Which antigen it targets is not known. Nothing much larger sits one base from this clone, and base qualities are not available.

Relative to germline, V is 2 bases shorter and J is 2 bases shorter, with 9 bases between their ends. The CDR3 spans 15 residues, from the cysteine through the phenylalanine. Only the CDR3 region is kept as DNA, spanning 45 bases read in frame from base 1. From the germline V gene (reference sequence), CDR1 is SEHNR and CDR2 is FQNEAQ. The TCR comes from a human donor who donated a stem cell graft to a child with aplastic anemia. Recombination joined TRBV7-9 with TRBJ2-2, with no confident D gene call. This material consisted of PBMCs from the stem cell graft donor, taken from the stem cell graft. The DNA reads as follows: TGTGCCAGCAGCTTAAGGTCTTCCAACACCGGGGAGCTGTTTTTT. Protein translation: CASSLRSSNTGELFF.